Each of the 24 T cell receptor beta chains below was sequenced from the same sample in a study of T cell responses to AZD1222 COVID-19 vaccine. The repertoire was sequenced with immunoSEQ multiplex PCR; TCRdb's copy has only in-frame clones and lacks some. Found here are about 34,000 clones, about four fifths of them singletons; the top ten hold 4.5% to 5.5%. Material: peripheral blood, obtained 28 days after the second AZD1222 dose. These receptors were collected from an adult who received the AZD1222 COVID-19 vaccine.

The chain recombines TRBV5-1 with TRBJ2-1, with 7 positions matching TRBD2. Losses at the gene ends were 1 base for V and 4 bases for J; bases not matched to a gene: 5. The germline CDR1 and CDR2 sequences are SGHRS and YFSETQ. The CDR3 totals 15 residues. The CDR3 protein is CASSLMASGYNEQFF. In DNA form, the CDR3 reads TGCGCCAGCAGCTTGATGGCTAGCGGTTACAATGAGCAGTTCTTC.

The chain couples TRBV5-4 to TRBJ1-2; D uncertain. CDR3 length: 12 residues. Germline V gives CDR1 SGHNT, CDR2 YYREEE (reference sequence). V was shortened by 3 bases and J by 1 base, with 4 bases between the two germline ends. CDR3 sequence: CASSSNNYGYTF. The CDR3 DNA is TGTGCCAGCAGCTCCAATAACTATGGCTACACCTTC.

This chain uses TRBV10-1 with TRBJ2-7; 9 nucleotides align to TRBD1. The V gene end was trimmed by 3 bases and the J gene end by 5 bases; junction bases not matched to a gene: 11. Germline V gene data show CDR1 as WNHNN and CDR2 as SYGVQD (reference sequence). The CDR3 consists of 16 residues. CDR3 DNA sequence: TGCGCCAGCAGTGAACACCGCTACAGGGGGCAGAACGAGCAGTACTTC. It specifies CASSEHRYRGQNEQYF.

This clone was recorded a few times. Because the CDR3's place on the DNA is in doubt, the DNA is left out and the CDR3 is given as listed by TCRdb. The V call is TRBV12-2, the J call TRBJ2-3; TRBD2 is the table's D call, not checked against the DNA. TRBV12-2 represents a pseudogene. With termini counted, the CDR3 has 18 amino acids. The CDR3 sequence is CASRLASVGSGITDTQYF.

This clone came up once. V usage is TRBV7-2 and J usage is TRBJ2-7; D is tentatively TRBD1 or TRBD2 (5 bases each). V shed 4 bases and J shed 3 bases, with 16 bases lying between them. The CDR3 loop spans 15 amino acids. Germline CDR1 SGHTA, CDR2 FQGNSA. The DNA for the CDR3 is TGTGCCAGCAGCTGGCCGGGACGGGGAAACTACGAGCAGTACTTC. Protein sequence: CASSWPGRGNYEQYF.

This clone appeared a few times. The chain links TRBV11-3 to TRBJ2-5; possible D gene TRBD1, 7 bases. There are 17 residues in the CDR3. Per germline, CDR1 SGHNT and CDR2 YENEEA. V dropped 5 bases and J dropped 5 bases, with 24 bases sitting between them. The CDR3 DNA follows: TGTGCCAGCAGCAGGGGGGACGCCGGGACAGTCCGGGAGACCCAGTACTTC. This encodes CASSRGDAGTVRETQYF.

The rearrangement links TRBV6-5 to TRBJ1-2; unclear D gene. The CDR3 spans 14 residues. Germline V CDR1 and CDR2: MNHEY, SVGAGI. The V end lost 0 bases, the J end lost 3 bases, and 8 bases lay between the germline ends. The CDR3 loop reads CASSYSADHYGYTF. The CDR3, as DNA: TGTGCCAGCAGTTACTCGGCGGACCACTATGGCTACACCTTC.

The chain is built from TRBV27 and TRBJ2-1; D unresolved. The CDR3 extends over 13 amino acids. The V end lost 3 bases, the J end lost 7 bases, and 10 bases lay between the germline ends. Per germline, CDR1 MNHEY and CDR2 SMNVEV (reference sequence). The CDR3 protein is CASSFSGQNEQFF. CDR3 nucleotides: TGTGCCAGCAGTTTTAGTGGGCAGAATGAGCAGTTCTTC.

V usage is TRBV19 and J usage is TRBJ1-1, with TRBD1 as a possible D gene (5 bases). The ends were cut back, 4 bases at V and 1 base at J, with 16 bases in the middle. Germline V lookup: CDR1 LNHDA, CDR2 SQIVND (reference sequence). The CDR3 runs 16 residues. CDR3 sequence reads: CASSTGLRHGNTEAFF. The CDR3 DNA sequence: TGTGCCAGTAGTACAGGGCTGCGCCATGGGAACACTGAAGCTTTCTTT.

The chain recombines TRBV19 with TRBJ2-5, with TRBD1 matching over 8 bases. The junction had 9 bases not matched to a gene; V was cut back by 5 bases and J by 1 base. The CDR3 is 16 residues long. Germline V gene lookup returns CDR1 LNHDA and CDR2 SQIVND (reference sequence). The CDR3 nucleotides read TGTGCCAGTAGTCCGCGGACAGGGTCGGTCCAAGAGACCCAGTACTTC. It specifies CASSPRTGSVQETQYF.

The CDR3 nucleotides are TGTGCCAGCACGGGGGGAAGAGGGACCCAGTACTTC. Its translation: CASTGGRGTQYF. The V call is TRBV6-5, the J call TRBJ2-5; TRBD2 agrees at 7 bases. Per the germline V gene, CDR1 is MNHEY and CDR2 is SVGAGI. CDR3 size: 12 residues. V dropped 7 bases and J dropped 7; count of bases not matched to a gene: 6.

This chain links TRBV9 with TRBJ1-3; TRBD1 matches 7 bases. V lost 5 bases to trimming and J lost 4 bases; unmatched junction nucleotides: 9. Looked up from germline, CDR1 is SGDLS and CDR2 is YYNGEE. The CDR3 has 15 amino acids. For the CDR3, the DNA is TGTGCCAGCAGTCGAACAGGGGAAGTCGGAAACACCATATATTTT. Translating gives CASSRTGEVGNTIYF. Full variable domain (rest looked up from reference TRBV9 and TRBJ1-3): DSGVTQTPKHLITATGQRVTLRCSPRSGDLSVYWYQQSLDQGLQFLIQYYNGEERAKGNILERFSAQQFPDLHSELNLSSLELGDSALYFCASSRTGEVGNTIYFGEGSWLTVV.

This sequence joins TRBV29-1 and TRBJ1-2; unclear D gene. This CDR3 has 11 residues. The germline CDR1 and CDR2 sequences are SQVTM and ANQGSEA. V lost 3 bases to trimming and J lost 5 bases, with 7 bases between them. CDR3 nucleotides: TGCAGCGTTGATGTCGCTTATGGCTACACCTTC. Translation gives CSVDVAYGYTF.

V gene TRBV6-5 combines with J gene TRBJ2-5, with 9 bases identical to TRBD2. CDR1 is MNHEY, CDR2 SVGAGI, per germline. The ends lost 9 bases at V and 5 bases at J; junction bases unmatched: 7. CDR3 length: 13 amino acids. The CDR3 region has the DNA TGTGCCAGGGCGGGAGGGGGCAGGGAGACCCAGTACTTC. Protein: CARAGGGRETQYF.

DNA for the CDR3: TGTGCCAGCAGTTACGCGAACTATGGCTACACCTTC. Translating it yields CASSYANYGYTF. The rearrangement uses TRBV6-5 and TRBJ1-2, with D hard to call. The CDR3 is 12 amino acids. V was trimmed by 2 bases and J by 2 bases, leaving 3 bases between them. Germline V gene data show CDR1 as MNHEY and CDR2 as SVGAGI.

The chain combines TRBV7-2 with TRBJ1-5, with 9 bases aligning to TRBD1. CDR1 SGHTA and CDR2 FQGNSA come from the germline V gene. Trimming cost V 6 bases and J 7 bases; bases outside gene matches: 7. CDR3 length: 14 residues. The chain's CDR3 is CASSQQGAGQPQHF. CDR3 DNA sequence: TGTGCCAGCAGTCAACAGGGGGCCGGGCAGCCCCAGCATTTT.

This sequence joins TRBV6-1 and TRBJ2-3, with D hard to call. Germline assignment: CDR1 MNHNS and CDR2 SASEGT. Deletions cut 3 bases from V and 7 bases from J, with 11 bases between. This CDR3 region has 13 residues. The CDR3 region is CASSEGSTNTQYF. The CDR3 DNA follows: TGTGCCAGCAGTGAGGGCAGCACGAATACGCAGTATTTT.

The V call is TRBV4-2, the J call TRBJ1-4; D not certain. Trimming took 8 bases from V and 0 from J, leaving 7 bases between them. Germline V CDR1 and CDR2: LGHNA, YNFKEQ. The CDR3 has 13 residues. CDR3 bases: TGTGCCAGCTCATGGACAACTAATGAAAAACTGTTTTTT. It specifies CASSWTTNEKLFF.

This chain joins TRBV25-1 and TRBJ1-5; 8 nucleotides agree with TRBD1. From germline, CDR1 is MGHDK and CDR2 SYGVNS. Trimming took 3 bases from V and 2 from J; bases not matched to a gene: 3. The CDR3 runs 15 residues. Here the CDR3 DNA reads TGTGCCAGCAGTGACAGGGGGCTGGGCAATCAGCCCCAGCATTTT. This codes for CASSDRGLGNQPQHF. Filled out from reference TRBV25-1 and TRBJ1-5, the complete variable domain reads EADIYQTPRYLVIGTGKKITLECSQTMGHDKMYWYQQDPGMELHLIHYSYGVNSTEKGDLSSESTVSRIRTEHFPLTLESARPSHTSQYLCASSDRGLGNQPQHFGDGTRLSIL.

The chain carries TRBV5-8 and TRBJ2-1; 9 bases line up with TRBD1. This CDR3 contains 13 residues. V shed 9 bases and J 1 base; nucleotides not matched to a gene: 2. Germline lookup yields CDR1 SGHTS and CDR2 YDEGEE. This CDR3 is CANGQGSYNEQFF. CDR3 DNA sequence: TGTGCCAACGGACAGGGGTCCTACAATGAGCAGTTCTTC.

Written as DNA, the CDR3 is TGCGCCAGCAGCCTGAATTGGGGCGGGTCTAATGAAAAACTGTTTTTT. It encodes CASSLNWGGSNEKLFF. V and J are TRBV4-1 and TRBJ1-4, with a possible D match to TRBD1 (5 bases). The length of the CDR3 is 16 residues. Trimming cost V 4 bases and J 3 bases, with 15 bases left between them. Germline V gene lookup returns CDR1 MGHRA and CDR2 YSYEKL.

For the CDR3, the DNA is TGCGCCAGCAGCCTGGGACAGGGGGCGCTCAGTTCACCCCTCCACTTT. Protein: CASSLGQGALSSPLHF. This sequence joins TRBV5-1 and TRBJ1-6; 12 bases map to TRBD1. Germline assignment: CDR1 SGHRS and CDR2 YFSETQ. The CDR3 is 16 residues long. The ends lost 4 bases at V and 9 bases at J; junction bases unmatched: 8.

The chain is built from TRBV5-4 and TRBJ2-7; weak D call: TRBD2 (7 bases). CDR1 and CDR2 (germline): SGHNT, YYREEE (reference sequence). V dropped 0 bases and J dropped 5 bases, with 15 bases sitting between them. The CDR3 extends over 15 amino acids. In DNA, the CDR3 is TGTGCCAGCAGCTTGGTCGGCGGGGGCCGCCACGAGCAGTACTTC. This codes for CASSLVGGGRHEQYF.

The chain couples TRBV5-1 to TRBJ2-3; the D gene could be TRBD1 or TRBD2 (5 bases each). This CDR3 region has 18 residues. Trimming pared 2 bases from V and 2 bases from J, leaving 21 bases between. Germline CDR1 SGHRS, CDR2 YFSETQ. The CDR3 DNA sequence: TGCGCCAGCAGCTTCTTACCAGGGACCATCCTCCCCACAGATACGCAGTATTTT. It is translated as CASSFLPGTILPTDTQYF. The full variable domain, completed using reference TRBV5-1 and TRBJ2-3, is KAGVTQTPRYLIKTRGQQVTLSCSPISGHRSVSWYQQTPGQGLQFLFEYFSETQRNKGNFPGRFSGRQFSNSRSEMNVSTLELGDSALYLCASSFLPGTILPTDTQYFGPGTRLTVL.